This T cell receptor beta chain was identified in a study of cytomegalovirus exposure and HLA in healthy donors. Overall study results and limits: Later, an analysis found that common viral pathogens appeared to be linked with several of the most significant clusters. Earlier analysis looked at TCR beta V segments, and most were productive about 87% or about 30% of the time.

CDR3 length equals 17 residues. CDR1 is LGHNT, CDR2 FRNRAP, per germline. The V and J ends lost 0 bases and 1 base, in that order; junction bases with no gene match: 9. The PCR contained 60 Vbeta and 13 Jbeta primers. TCRdb keeps only in-frame clones here, not all; method: immunoSEQ multiplex PCR. Of under 300,000 clones listed, about nine tenths were seen once; the top ten hold approximately 1.5%. Details on this clone: The target antigen is unknown.

The specimen sequenced was PBMCs. The chain carries TRBV12-5 and TRBJ2-7; 7 bases agree with TRBD2. The receptor was derived from a girl between 2 and 10 years old in good health and CMV-seronegative. Here the CDR3 reads CASGLVVSSGDSYEQYF. The CDR3 nucleotides are TGTGCTAGTGGTTTGGTTGTTTCAAGCGGGGATTCCTACGAGCAGTACTTC.